The clone carrying this T cell receptor beta chain was seen just once. Original data processing: Nucleated cell counts were estimated from reference gene primer amplification. The assay was immunoSEQ multiplex PCR, and TCRdb's table has in-frame clones only and misses some. D and trimming come from the DNA, and the V and J calls and clone size come from that table. This table has 250,000 or so clones, about 90% appearing once. V lost 6 bases to trimming and J lost 0 bases, with 12 bases between them. Germline V gives CDR1 SGHDN, CDR2 FVKESK. This CDR3 has 14 residues. These data originate in a study of blood T cell repertoires in COVID-19. The wider study: Italy, Spain and the United States were the sources of the convalescent and acute COVID-19 samples. The cDNA or gDNA used as material had been derived from T cells, B-cell-depleted T cells, or PBMCs.

Participants were aged about 18 to 90 years, lived in around 22 US areas, and enrolled virtually. The rearrangement joins TRBV14 to TRBJ2-7, with a weak D call TRBD1 (5 bases). The TCR was taken from a human donor in a cohort exposed to, infected with or recovered from COVID-19 (not recorded which). The donor label of this sample is uncertain. The sequencing input was PBMCs or T cells enriched from blood (not recorded which). The CDR3, as DNA: TGTGCCAGCAGACCTTCAGGGAACTCCTACGAGCAGTACTTC. Translating gives CASRPSGNSYEQYF.